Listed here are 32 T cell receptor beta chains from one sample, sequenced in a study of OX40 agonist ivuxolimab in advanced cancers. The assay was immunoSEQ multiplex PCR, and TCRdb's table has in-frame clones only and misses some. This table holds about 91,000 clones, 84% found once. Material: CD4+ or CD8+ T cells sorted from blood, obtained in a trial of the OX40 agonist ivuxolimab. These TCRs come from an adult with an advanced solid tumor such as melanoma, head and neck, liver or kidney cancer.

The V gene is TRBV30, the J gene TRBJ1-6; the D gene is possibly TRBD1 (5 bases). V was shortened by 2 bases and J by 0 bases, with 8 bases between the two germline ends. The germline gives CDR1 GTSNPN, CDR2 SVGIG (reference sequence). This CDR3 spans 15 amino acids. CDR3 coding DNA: TGTGCCTGGAGTTCGGACATCTCCTATAATTCACCCCTCCACTTT. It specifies CAWSSDISYNSPLHF.

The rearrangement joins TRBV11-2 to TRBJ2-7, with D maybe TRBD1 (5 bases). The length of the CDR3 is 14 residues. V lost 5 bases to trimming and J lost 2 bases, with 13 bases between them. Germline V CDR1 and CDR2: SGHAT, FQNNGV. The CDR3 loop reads CASSQDDRAYEQYV. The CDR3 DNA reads TGTGCCAGCAGCCAAGACGACAGAGCCTACGAGCAGTACGTC.

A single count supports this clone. CDR3 protein: CVRSLKGRRSNSNQPQHF. DNA for the CDR3: TGTGTCAGAAGCTTAAAGGGGCGGAGATCTAATAGCAATCAGCCCCAGCATTTT. The chain combines TRBV7-5 with TRBJ1-5; TRBD1 reflects the table's D call only, with no check against the DNA. TRBV7-5 is a pseudogene segment. CDR3 length: 18 amino acids.

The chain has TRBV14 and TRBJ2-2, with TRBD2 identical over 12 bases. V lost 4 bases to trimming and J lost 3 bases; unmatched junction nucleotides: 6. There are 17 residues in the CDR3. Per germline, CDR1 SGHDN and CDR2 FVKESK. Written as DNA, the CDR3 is TGTGCCAGCAGCCGTCTAGCGGGGGGGCAGCACACCGGGGAGCTGTTTTTT. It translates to CASSRLAGGQHTGELFF.

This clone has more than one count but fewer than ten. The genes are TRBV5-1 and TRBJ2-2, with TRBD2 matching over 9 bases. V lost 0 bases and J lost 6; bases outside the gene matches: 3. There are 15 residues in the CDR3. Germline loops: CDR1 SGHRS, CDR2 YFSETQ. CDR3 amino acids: CASSLGGLASGELFF. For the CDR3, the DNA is TGCGCCAGCAGCTTGGGCGGACTAGCGTCCGGGGAGCTGTTTTTT.

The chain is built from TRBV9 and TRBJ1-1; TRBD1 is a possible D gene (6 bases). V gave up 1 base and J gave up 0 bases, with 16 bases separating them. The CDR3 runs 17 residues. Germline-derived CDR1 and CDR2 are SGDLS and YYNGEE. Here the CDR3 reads CASSVSAGANMNTEAFF. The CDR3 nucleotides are TGTGCCAGCAGCGTATCGGCAGGGGCAAACATGAACACTGAAGCTTTCTTT.

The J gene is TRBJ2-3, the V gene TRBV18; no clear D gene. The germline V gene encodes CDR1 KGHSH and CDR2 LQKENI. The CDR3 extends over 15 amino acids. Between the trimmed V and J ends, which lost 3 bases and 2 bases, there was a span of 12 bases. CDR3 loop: CASSPSPNPTDTQYF. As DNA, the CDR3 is TGTGCCAGCTCACCTAGTCCGAACCCCACAGATACGCAGTATTTT.

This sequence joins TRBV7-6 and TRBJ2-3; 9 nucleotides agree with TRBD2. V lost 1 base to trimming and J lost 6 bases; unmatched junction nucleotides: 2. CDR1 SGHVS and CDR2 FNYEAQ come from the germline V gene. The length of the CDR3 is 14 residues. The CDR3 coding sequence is TGTGCCAGCAGCTTAGGGCTAGCGGGGGATACGCAGTATTTT. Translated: CASSLGLAGDTQYF. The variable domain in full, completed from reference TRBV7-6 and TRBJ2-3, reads GAGVSQSPRYKVTKRGQDVALRCDPISGHVSLYWYRQALGQGPEFLTYFNYEAQQDKSGLPNDRFSAERPEGSISTLTIQRTEQRDSAMYRCASSLGLAGDTQYFGPGTRLTVL.

The CDR3 DNA sequence: TGTGCCAGCGGCCAGAGCCTTTACGCGAACACCGGGGAGCTGTTTTTT. Translating gives CASGQSLYANTGELFF. The chain joins TRBV5-4 to TRBJ2-2; the D is unclear. V lost 7 bases, J lost 0 bases, and 16 bases lay in between. The CDR3 runs to 16 residues. Germline V lookup: CDR1 SGHNT, CDR2 YYREEE (reference sequence).

CDR3 amino acids: CASSIGPPGESSYEQYF. As DNA, the CDR3 is TGTGCCAGTAGTATAGGACCCCCAGGTGAGAGCTCCTACGAGCAGTACTTC. The V call is TRBV19, the J call TRBJ2-7; D is undetermined. CDR1 and CDR2 (germline): LNHDA, SQIVND (reference sequence). This CDR3 has 17 residues. V was clipped by 1 base and J by 0 bases, with 16 bases between them.

The CDR3 region is CASSPGLAGGHTQYF. As DNA, the CDR3 is TGTGCCAGCAGCCCGGGACTAGCGGGGGGACATACGCAGTATTTT. The chain uses TRBV7-2 and TRBJ2-3; 15 positions agree with TRBD2. The CDR3 totals 15 residues. J gave up 7 bases and V 5 bases, and 4 bases lay outside the gene matches. CDR1 is SGHTA and CDR2 is FQGNSA in the germline V gene.

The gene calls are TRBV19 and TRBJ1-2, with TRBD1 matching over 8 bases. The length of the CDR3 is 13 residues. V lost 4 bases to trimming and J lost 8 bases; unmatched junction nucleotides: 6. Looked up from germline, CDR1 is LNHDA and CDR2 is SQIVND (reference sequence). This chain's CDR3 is CASSTGQGNGYTF. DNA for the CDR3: TGTGCCAGTAGTACTGGACAGGGCAACGGCTACACCTTC. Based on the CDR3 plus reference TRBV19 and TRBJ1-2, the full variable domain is DGGITQSPKYLFRKEGQNVTLSCEQNLNHDAMYWYRQDPGQGLRLIYYSQIVNDFQKGDIAEGYSVSREKKESFPLTVTSAQKNPTAFYLCASSTGQGNGYTFGSGTRLTVV.

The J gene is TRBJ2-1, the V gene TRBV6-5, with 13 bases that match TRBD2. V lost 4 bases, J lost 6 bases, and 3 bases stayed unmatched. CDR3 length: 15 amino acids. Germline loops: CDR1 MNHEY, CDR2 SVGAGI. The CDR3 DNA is TGTGCCAGCAGTTGGAGGACTAGCGGGGGCAATGAGCAGTTCTTC. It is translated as CASSWRTSGGNEQFF.

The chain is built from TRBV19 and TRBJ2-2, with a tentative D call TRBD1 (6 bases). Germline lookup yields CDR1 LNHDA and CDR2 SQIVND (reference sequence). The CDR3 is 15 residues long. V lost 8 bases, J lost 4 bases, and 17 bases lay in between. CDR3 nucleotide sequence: TGTGCCAGTTTTAAGCAGGGGTCGGCCACCGGGGAGCTGTTTTTT. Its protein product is CASFKQGSATGELFF.

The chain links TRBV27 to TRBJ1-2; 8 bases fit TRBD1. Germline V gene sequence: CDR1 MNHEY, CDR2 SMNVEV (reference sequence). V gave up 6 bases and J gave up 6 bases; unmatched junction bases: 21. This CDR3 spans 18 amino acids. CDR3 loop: CASRQTHSGAGQGDGYTF. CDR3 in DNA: TGTGCCAGCAGACAAACCCACTCCGGTGCAGGACAGGGAGATGGCTACACCTTC.

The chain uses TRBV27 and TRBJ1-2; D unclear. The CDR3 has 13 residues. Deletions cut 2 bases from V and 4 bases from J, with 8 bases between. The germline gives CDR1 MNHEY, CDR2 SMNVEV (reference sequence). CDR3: CASSLKDGYGYTF. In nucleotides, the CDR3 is TGTGCCAGCAGTTTAAAGGACGGCTATGGCTACACCTTC.

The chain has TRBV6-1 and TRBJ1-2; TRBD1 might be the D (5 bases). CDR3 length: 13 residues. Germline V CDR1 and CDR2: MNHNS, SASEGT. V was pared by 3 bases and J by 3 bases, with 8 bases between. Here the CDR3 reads CASSDGQDYGYTF. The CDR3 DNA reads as TGTGCCAGCAGTGACGGACAAGACTATGGCTACACCTTC.

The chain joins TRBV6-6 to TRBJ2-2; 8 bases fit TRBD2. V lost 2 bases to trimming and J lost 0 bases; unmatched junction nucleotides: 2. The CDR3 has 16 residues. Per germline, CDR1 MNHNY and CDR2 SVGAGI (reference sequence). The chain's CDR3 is CASSYKAGANTGELFF. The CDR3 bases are TGTGCCAGCAGTTACAAAGCGGGGGCGAACACCGGGGAGCTGTTTTTT.

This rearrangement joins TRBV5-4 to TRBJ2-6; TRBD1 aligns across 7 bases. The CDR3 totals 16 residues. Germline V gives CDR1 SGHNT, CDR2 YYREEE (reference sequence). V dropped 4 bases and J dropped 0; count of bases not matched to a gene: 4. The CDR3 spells CASSVGQISGANVLTF. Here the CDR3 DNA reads TGTGCCAGCAGCGTGGGACAGATCTCTGGGGCCAACGTCCTGACTTTC.

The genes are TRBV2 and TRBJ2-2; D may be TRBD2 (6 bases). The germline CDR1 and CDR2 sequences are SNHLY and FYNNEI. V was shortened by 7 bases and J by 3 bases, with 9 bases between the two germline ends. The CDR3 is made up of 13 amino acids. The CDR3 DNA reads TGTGCCAGCATGGGGGACTACACCGGGGAGCTGTTTTTT. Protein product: CASMGDYTGELFF.

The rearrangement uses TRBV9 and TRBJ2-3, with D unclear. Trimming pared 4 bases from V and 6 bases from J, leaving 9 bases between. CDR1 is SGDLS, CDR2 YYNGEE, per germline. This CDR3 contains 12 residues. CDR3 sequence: CASSPRLDTQYF. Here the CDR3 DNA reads TGTGCCAGCAGCCCTCGTCTGGATACGCAGTATTTT.

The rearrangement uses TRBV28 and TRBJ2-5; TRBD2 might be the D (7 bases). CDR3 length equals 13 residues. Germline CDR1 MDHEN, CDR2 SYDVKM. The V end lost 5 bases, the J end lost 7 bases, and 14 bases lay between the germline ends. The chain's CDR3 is CASSLAEGGTQYF. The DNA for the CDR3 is TGTGCCAGCAGTCTAGCGGAGGGGGGGACCCAGTACTTC.

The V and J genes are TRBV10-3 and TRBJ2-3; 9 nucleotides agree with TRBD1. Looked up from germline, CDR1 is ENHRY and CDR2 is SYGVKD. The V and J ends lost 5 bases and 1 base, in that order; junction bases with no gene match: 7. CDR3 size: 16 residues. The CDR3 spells CAISPLQGAGTDTQYF. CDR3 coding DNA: TGTGCCATCAGTCCGCTACAGGGGGCTGGCACAGATACGCAGTATTTT.

CDR3 nucleotide sequence: TGCGCCAGCAGTAACCCCACAGGATACGAGCAGTACTTC. It translates to CASSNPTGYEQYF. V is TRBV5-1 and J is TRBJ2-7; tentatively, D is TRBD1 (5 bases). CDR1 is SGHRS and CDR2 is YFSETQ in the germline V gene. CDR3 size: 13 residues. V lost 5 bases and J 4 bases, leaving 13 bases between the germline ends. Full variable domain (outside the CDR3, taken from reference TRBV5-1 and TRBJ2-7): KAGVTQTPRYLIKTRGQQVTLSCSPISGHRSVSWYQQTPGQGLQFLFEYFSETQRNKGNFPGRFSGRQFSNSRSEMNVSTLELGDSALYLCASSNPTGYEQYFGPGTRLTVT.

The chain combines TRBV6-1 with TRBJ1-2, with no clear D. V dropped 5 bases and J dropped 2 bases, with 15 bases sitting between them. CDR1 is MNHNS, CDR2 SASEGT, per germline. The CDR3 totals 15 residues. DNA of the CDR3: TGTGCCAGCAGTACGAGAGGAGGGCTGAACTATGGCTACACCTTC. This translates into CASSTRGGLNYGYTF.

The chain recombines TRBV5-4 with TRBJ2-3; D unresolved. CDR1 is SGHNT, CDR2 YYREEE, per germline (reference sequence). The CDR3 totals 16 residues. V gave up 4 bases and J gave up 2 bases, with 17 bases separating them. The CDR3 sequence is CASSLRTYLNTDTQYF. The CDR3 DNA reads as TGTGCCAGCAGCCTGAGGACCTACCTTAACACAGATACGCAGTATTTT.

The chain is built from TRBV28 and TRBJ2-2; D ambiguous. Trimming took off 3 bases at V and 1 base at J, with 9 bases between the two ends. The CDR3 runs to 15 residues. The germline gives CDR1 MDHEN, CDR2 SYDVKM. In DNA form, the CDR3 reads TGTGCCAGCAGTTTGCGGCAGAAGAACACCGGGGAGCTGTTTTTT. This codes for CASSLRQKNTGELFF.

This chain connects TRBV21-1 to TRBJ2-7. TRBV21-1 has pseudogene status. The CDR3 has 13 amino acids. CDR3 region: CASSKVIAYEQYV. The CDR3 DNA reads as TGTGCCAGCAGCAAAGTCATCGCTTACGAGCAGTACGTC.

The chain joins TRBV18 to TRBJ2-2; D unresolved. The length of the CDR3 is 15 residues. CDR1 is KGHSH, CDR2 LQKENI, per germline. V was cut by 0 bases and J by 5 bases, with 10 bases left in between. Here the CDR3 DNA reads TGTGCCAGCTCACCACCGACGGTTTCAACCGGGGAGCTGTTTTTT. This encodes CASSPPTVSTGELFF.

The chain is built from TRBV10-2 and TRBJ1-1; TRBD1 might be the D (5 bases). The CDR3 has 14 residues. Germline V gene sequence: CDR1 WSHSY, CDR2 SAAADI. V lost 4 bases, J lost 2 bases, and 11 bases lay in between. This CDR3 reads CASSGQRINTEAFF. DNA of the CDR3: TGCGCCAGCAGTGGACAGCGGATAAACACTGAAGCTTTCTTT.

In DNA, the CDR3 is TGTGCCAGCAGTTCCGACTTCGTCTCTGGAAACACCATATATTTT. It specifies CASSSDFVSGNTIYF. The chain is built from TRBV28 and TRBJ1-3; unclear D gene. CDR1 and CDR2 from the germline V gene are MDHEN and SYDVKM. The CDR3 runs 15 residues. V was trimmed by 4 bases and J by 0 bases, leaving 10 bases between them.

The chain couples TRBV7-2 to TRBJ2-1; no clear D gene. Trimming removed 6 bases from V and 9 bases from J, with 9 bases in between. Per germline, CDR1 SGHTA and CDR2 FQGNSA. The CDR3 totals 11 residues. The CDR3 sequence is CASSPHREQFF. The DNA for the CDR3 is TGTGCCAGCAGTCCCCACCGTGAGCAGTTCTTC.